This T cell receptor beta chain emerged from a study of T cell responses to AZD1222 COVID-19 vaccine. TCRdb's copy holds only in-frame clones and misses some; the assay was immunoSEQ multiplex PCR. There are approximately 70,000 clones in the sample; 75% to 85% occur only once, and less than 6.5% lies in the top ten. Concerning this clone: Antigen unknown.

Study-level findings and limits: Donor demographics were predominantly white British with a female majority; clonal diversity may be underestimated. Sampled repertoires all dated from after the peak T cell response. Spike was spanned by vaccine-associated CD4 TCRs, with dominance at 160-218 and 743-854. Once two AZD1222 doses were given, Spike-specific TCR breadth and depth went up.

This material consisted of peripheral blood, taken on day 0 of AZD1222 vaccination. This TCR derives from an adult in good health.

For the CDR3, the DNA is TGTGCCAGCAGTATTTCGGACAGGGACACAGATACGCAGTATTTT. Translated: CASSISDRDTDTQYF. This chain joins TRBV2 and TRBJ2-3; 8 bases match TRBD1. CDR1 and CDR2 (germline): SNHLY, FYNNEI. The V gene end was trimmed by 5 bases and the J gene end by 2 bases; junction bases not matched to a gene: 6. The CDR3 runs 15 residues.